This TCR beta chain was documented in a study of T cell repertoires in cytomegalovirus infection (dated by TCRdb to the late 2010s). Context from the whole study: Because public TCR beta signatures pointed to carriage of CMV infection together with the matching HLA type, the HLA type of each donor mattered for the analysis. What the authors observed across the whole study: The ex vivo response was dominated by HLA-C-restricted CMV-specific TCR beta clonotypes, which also provided the single most frequent clonotype in two of eight donors. In both this cohort and an independent cohort of several hundred donors, the cumulative frequency of public TCR beta family members distinguished carriers of CMV infection plus the relevant HLA type.

A note on this clonotype: It has no known antigen specificity. No much larger clone exists at a distance of one base, and base qualities are not known.

Sequencing was performed on an Illumina HiSeq 1500. The public sequencing data were trimmed at Q25 with fastp and processed into clonotypes with MiXCR by TCRdb, which kept only in-frame beta chains. CDR3 protein sequences are deduplicated, and each keeps its most common genes and DNA. A total of 200,000 to 300,000 distinct CDR3 sequences appear in this sample, 12% to 15% of them only once. Roughly 8.9% of the sample lies in the top ten. The material sequenced was PBMCs. The TCR was taken from a human donor in good health (CMV status not recorded). Some clones in this sample may be carry-over from other donors' samples.

The CDR3 reads CASRPPGGGLAGRIGETQYF. The DNA is TGTGCCAGCAGACCCCCTGGAGGGGGACTAGCGGGGCGAATTGGAGAGACCCAGTACTTC. The rearranged segments are TRBV6-6 and TRBJ2-5, and 13 junction bases match TRBD2. The CDR3 holds 20 amino acids from the cysteine to the phenylalanine. Here the CDR3 DNA is all that survives: 60 bases in frame from base 1. The germline V and J ends show losses of 6 bases and 4 bases respectively, and no gene match explains 20 bases of the junction. As encoded in the germline V gene (reference sequence), CDR1 is MNHNY while CDR2 is SVGAGI.